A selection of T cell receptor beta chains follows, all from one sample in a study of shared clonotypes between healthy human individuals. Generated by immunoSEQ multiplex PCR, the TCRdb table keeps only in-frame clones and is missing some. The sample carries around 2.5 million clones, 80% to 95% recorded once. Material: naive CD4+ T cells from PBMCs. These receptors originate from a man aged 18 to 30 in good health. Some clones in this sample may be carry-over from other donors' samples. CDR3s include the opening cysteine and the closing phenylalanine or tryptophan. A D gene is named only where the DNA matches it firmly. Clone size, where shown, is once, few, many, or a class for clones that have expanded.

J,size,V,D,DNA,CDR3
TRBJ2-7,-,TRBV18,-,TGTGCCAGCTCACCACCGTCACAGTACTACGAGCAGTACTTC,CASSPPSQYYEQYF
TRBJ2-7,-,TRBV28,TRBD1,TGTGCCAGCAGTCCTCCCAGGGGGCTGCACATTCTTTACGAGCAGTACTTC,CASSPPRGLHILYEQYF
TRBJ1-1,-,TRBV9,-,TGTGCCAGCAGCGTCCTCGTAAATCTGGATGCGATAGGCACTGAAGCTTTCTTT,CASSVLVNLDAIGTEAFF
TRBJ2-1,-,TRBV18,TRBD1,TGTGCCAGCTCACGACGGGACAGGGGACTCAACGATGAGCAGTTCTTC,CASSRRDRGLNDEQFF
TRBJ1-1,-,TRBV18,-,TGTGCCAGCTCACCATGGGGAGCAGGGACGGACACTGAAGCTTTCTTT,CASSPWGAGTDTEAFF
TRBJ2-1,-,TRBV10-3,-,TGTGCCATCAGTGGGGACCAGTCAAACAATGAGCAGTTCTTC,CAISGDQSNNEQFF
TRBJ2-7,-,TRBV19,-,TGTGCCAGTAATTCGGGTTGGGGCTCCTACGAGCAGTACTTC,CASNSGWGSYEQYF
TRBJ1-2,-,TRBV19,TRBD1,TGTGCCAGTAGCCCACAGCCAGGGGGGTACTATGGCTACACCTTC,CASSPQPGGYYGYTF
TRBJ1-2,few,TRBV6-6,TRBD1,TGTGCCAGCAGTATTACAGGGGACTATGGCTACACCTTC,CASSITGDYGYTF
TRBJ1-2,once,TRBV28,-,TGTGCCAGCAGTTTAACAGGTATCACGGACTATGGCTACACCTTC,CASSLTGITDYGYTF
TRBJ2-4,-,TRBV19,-,TGTGCCAGTAGTATCACTGCACTAGCCAAAAACATTCAGTACTTC,CASSITALAKNIQYF
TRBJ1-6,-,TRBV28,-,TGTGCCAGCGGACGAGATTCACCCCTCCACTTT,CASGRDSPLHF
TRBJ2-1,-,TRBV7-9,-,TGTGCCAGCAGCTCAACGAAGGGGCTGCCCGTGAGGAATGAGCAGTTCTTC,CASSSTKGLPVRNEQFF
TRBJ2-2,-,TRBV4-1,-,TGCGCCAGCAGCCAAGTTTTGGGGGGCTTGAACACCGGGGAGCTGTTTTTT,CASSQVLGGLNTGELFF
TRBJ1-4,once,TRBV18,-,TGTGCCAGCTCACCTCCGGAGACGCGTGAAAAACTGTTTTTT,CASSPPETREKLFF
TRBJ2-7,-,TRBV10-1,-,TGCGCCAGCAGCGCCGGGACCTCACTCTACGAGCAGTACTTC,CASSAGTSLYEQYF
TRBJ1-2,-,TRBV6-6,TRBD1,TGTGCCAGCAGTTACGCCTGGACAGGGGAAGACTATGGCTACACCTTC,CASSYAWTGEDYGYTF
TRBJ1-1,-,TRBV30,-,TGTGCCTGGAGTGAGTTGACCCAAGCTTTCTTT,CAWSELTQAFF
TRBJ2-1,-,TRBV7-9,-,TGTGCCAGCAGCTTAGAAGTAGGGGTTCTGCGATACAATGAGCAGTTCTTC,CASSLEVGVLRYNEQFF
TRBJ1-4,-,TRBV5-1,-,TGCGCCAGCAGCCCCGATGGGGATAATGAAAAACTGTTTTTT,CASSPDGDNEKLFF
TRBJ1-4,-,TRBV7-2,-,TGTGCCAGCAGCCGGGACCGCCTTAGTCCGAGTGAAAAACTGTTTTTT,CASSRDRLSPSEKLFF
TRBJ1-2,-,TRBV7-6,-,TGTGCCAGCAGCTTAGCCCCAGAGTCTAACTATGGCTACACCTTC,CASSLAPESNYGYTF
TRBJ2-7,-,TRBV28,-,TGTGCCATACAACCTCAGGGAGGCCACGAGCAGTACTTC,CAIQPQGGHEQYF
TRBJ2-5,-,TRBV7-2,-,TGTGCCAGCAGCGCTGAAGAGACCCAGTACTTC,CASSAEETQYF
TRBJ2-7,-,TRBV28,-,TGTGCCAGCAGCCGGGGGCGTTTGTACGAGCAGTACTTC,CASSRGRLYEQYF
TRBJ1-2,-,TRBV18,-,TGTGCCAGCTCACCCTCAGGGACCCTGTATGGCTACACCTTC,CASSPSGTLYGYTF
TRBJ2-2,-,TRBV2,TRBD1,TGTGCCAGCAGAGTGGGTGGGACAGGGGATACCGGGGAGCTGTTTTTT,CASRVGGTGDTGELFF
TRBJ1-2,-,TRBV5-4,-,TGTGCCAGCAGCCTGGCAGGGGTGAACTATGGCTACACCTTC,CASSLAGVNYGYTF
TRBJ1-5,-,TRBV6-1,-,TGTGCCAGCAGGCAGGGTGGAAGCAATCAGCCCCAGCATTTT,CASRQGGSNQPQHF
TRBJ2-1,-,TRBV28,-,TGTGCCAGCAGTCAAGGGGCGGAGCCCTACAATGAGCAGTTCTTC,CASSQGAEPYNEQFF
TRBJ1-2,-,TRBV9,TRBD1,TGTGCCAGCAGCGCACGGGACAGGGGGCCCTATGGCTACACCTTC,CASSARDRGPYGYTF
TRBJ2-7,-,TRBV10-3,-,TGTGCCATCAGTGAGACTTACGAGCAGTACTTC,CAISETYEQYF
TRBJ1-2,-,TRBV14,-,TGTGCCAGCAGCCAAACAGGGACGTACTATGGCTACACCTTC,CASSQTGTYYGYTF
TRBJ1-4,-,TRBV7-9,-,TGTGCCAGCAGCTGGAGCTCCCCAGAAAAACTGTTTTTT,CASSWSSPEKLFF
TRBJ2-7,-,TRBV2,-,TGTGCCAGCAGCCCCCCGGGGGTGCAGTACTTC,CASSPPGVQYF
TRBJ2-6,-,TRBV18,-,TGTGCCAGCTCAGCAAGGGGTGCTGGGGCCAACGTCCTGACTTTC,CASSARGAGANVLTF
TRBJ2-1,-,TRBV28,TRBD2,TGTGCCAGCAGTCCCTGGGGGGGCTCCTACAATGAGCAGTTCTTC,CASSPWGGSYNEQFF
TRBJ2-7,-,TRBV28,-,TGTGCCAGCAGTCTCGGGAACTCAGGGTACGAGCAGTACTTC,CASSLGNSGYEQYF
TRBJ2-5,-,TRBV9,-,TGTGCCAGCAGCGTAGACAGTCCAGCCCAAGAGACCCAGTACTTC,CASSVDSPAQETQYF
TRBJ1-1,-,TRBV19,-,TGTGCCAGTAGACACTATACTCCGGGTGGGAACACTGAAGCTTTCTTT,CASRHYTPGGNTEAFF
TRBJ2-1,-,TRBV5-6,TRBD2,TGTGCCAGCAGCCCCCCTGGGGGGGCCTACAATGAGCAGTTCTTC,CASSPPGGAYNEQFF
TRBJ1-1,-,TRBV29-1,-,TGCAGCGTTGAGCCTAAAAGCGGACTCTGGAACACTGAAGCTTTCTTT,CSVEPKSGLWNTEAFF